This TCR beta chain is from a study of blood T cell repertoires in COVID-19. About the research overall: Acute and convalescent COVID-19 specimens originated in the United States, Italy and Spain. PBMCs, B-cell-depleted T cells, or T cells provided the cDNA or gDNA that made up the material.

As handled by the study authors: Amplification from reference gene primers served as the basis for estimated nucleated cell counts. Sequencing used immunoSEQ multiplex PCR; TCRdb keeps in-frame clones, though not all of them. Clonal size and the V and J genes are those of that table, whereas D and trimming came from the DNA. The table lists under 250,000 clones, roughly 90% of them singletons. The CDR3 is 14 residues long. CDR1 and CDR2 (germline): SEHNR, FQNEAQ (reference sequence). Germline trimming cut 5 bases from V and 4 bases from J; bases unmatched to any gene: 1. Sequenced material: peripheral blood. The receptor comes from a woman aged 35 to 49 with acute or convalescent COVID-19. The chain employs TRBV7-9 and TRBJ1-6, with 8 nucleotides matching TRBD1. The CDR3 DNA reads TGTGCCAGCAGCGGACAGGGATATAATTCACCCCTCCACTTT. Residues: CASSGQGYNSPLHF.